The following is a T cell receptor (beta chain) sequence with its context. The data originate from a study of blood T cell repertoires in COVID-19. Study in general: Donors in the United States, Italy and Spain gave samples during acute or convalescent COVID-19. The cDNA or gDNA used as material had been derived from T cells, B-cell-depleted T cells, or PBMCs.

Original processing notes: Estimated nucleated cell counts came from reference gene primer amplification. Produced via immunoSEQ multiplex PCR; TCRdb's table is partial and in-frame only. V and J calls and clone size are as listed in that table; D and trimming were resolved from the DNA. The repertoire includes about 90,000 clones, approximately 84% of them detected once, and about 23% sits in the top ten. The clonotype was recovered from a man older than 75 with active or convalescent COVID-19. Sample: peripheral blood.

The CDR3 is CASSLSVPGNSPLHF. DNA of the CDR3: TGTGCCAGCAGTTTATCGGTCCCAGGGAATTCACCCCTCCACTTT. The J gene is TRBJ1-6, the V gene TRBV27; D might be TRBD1 (5 bases). Between the trimmed V and J ends, which lost 0 bases and 7 bases, there was a span of 10 bases. Per the germline V gene, CDR1 is MNHEY and CDR2 is SMNVEV (reference sequence). The CDR3 runs 15 residues.